Listed here are 7 T cell receptor beta chains from one sample, sequenced in a study of early T cells in non-severe SARS-CoV-2 infection. TCRdb reprocessed the 5' RACE reads with MiXCR, giving one entry per CDR3 protein. The sample consists of fewer than 65,000 distinct CDR3 sequences, more than 9% of them appearing once. The specimen was whole blood. Every receptor here comes from an adult who was a healthcare worker with PCR-confirmed SARS-CoV-2 infection or an uninfected control (not recorded which).

This clonotype showed up just a few times. The J gene is TRBJ1-1, the V gene TRBV19; no clear D. The CDR3 runs 14 residues. Germline-derived CDR1 and CDR2 are LNHDA and SQIVND (reference sequence). Between the trimmed V and J ends, which lost 2 bases and 0 bases, there was a span of 7 bases. CDR3 sequence: CASSIKAMNTEAFF. As DNA, the CDR3 is TGTGCCAGTAGTATAAAGGCCATGAACACTGAAGCTTTCTTT. The complete variable domain, with remaining parts taken from reference TRBV19 and TRBJ1-1, reads DGGITQSPKYLFRKEGQNVTLSCEQNLNHDAMYWYRQDPGQGLRLIYYSQIVNDFQKGDIAEGYSVSREKKESFPLTVTSAQKNPTAFYLCASSIKAMNTEAFFGQGTRLTVV.

The table lists this clonotype with a few counts. The chain uses TRBV6-2 or TRBV6-3 and TRBJ2-1; 10 bases match TRBD2. The CDR3 is made up of 14 amino acids. The J segment lost 3 bases and the V segment lost 7 bases, leaving 3 bases of the junction unmatched. The germline V gene encodes CDR1 MNHEY and CDR2 SVGEGT. This chain's CDR3 is CASKGTSDYNEQFF. The CDR3 bases are TGTGCCAGCAAGGGGACTAGCGACTACAATGAGCAGTTCTTC.

The sample holds a few counts of this clonotype. This rearrangement joins TRBV2 to TRBJ1-5; D uncertain. This CDR3 contains 12 residues. Germline CDR1 and CDR2: SNHLY and FYNNEI. Trimming pared 6 bases from V and 6 bases from J, leaving 9 bases between. The CDR3 bases are TGTGCCAGCAGAAGAATGGGTCAGCCCCAGCATTTT. Translating gives CASRRMGQPQHF.

Only a few counts were recorded for this clonotype. The chain joins TRBV4-1 to TRBJ1-1; 11 nucleotides align to TRBD1. Germline V gives CDR1 MGHRA, CDR2 YSYEKL. V was pared by 4 bases and J by 5 bases, with 9 bases of the junction left unmatched. The CDR3 extends over 16 amino acids. This chain's CDR3 is CASSLWTGGYGTEAFF. DNA for the CDR3: TGCGCCAGCAGCCTCTGGACAGGGGGCTATGGAACTGAAGCTTTCTTT.

There are a few counts of this clonotype. This sequence joins TRBV29-1 and TRBJ1-2, with TRBD1 as a possible D gene (6 bases). The CDR3 has 14 amino acids. V dropped 0 bases and J dropped 4 bases, with 12 bases sitting between them. The V gene's germline CDR1 is SQVTM and CDR2 ANQGSEA. This chain's CDR3 is CSVEDGQGTYGYTF. The CDR3 DNA sequence: TGCAGCGTTGAAGACGGTCAGGGGACCTATGGCTACACCTTC.

In this sample, this clonotype turned up a few times. The V and J genes are TRBV20-1 and TRBJ2-3; TRBD2 is a possible D gene (7 bases). The V end lost 6 bases, the J end lost 2 bases, and 15 bases lay between the germline ends. The CDR3 contains 14 residues. Germline V gene data show CDR1 as DFQATT and CDR2 as SNEGSKA (reference sequence). The DNA of the CDR3 is TGCAGTGCCCTCTTGGCGGGGGCCACAGATACGCAGTATTTT. Protein sequence: CSALLAGATDTQYF.

The genes are TRBV5-4 and TRBJ1-2, with TRBD1 as a possible D gene (5 bases). Germline CDR1 and CDR2: SGHNT and YYREEE (reference sequence). The ends were cut back, 0 bases at V and 2 bases at J, with 11 bases in the middle. The CDR3 runs 15 residues. This chain's CDR3 is CASSLVAGMNYGYTF. The CDR3 DNA reads as TGTGCCAGCAGCTTGGTAGCAGGGATGAACTATGGCTACACCTTC.